This paragraph reports one T cell receptor beta chain. What it binds is not known. The data stem from a study of cytomegalovirus exposure and HLA in healthy donors. The PCR made use of 60 Vbeta and 13 Jbeta primers. Only in-frame clones appear in the TCRdb table, and some are missing; sequencing was by immunoSEQ multiplex PCR. Of 60,000 to 70,000 clones listed, approximately 80% are singletons. Points from the study as a whole: Cytomegalovirus-associated TCR beta chains were listed, numbering some 150. Clonal expansion, a later analysis showed, was greater in HLA-associated TCR beta chains than in equally common others.

The CDR3 has 15 residues. The trim removed 5 bases at V and 5 bases at J, leaving 11 bases unmatched. Germline V lookup: CDR1 LNHDA, CDR2 SQIVND (reference sequence). The V gene is TRBV19, the J gene TRBJ2-5; 7 bases align to TRBD2. Source material: PBMCs. The TCR originated in a woman aged 30 to 39 in good health and CMV-seronegative. As DNA, the CDR3 is TGTGCCAGTAGTGGAGTGTCGACTAGCCAGGAGACCCAGTACTTC. Protein product: CASSGVSTSQETQYF.